The text below deals with one T cell receptor beta chain. Antigen: not known. The PCR contained 60 Vbeta and 13 Jbeta primers. Data came from immunoSEQ multiplex PCR; TCRdb stores just in-frame clones and leaves some out. The sample lists approximately 97,000 clones, 50% to 70% occurring once. This specimen belongs to a study of cytomegalovirus exposure and HLA in healthy donors. Findings of the study overall: Presence/absence results assume similar sequencing depth per donor, which may not hold. Many donors shared some public TCRs, even though most TCR sequences were rare.

The study sampled nominally healthy donors, though unrecorded immune exposures were likely. The sequence derives from a human donor in good health. The specimen was PBMCs.

This CDR3 is CASSLGSGSAYEQYF. CDR3 coding DNA: TGTGCCAGCAGCTTAGGTTCTGGCAGCGCCTACGAGCAGTACTTC. The V and J genes are TRBV11-2 and TRBJ2-7; D call uncertain. Germline V gives CDR1 SGHAT, CDR2 FQNNGV. Deletions cut 1 base from V and 2 bases from J, with 12 bases between. The CDR3 totals 15 residues.